The next 11 T cell receptor beta chains were all read from a single sample in a study of blood T cell repertoires in COVID-19. The method was immunoSEQ multiplex PCR; TCRdb's version includes in-frame clones alone and lacks a portion of them. The sample records fewer than 100,000 clones, 91% being singletons. Sequenced input: peripheral blood. The receptors stem from a woman between 45 and 60 years old in a cohort sampled during active COVID-19.

The V gene is TRBV10-3, the J gene TRBJ2-7, with TRBD1 matching 12 bases. V was pared by 0 bases and J by 6 bases, with 9 bases of the junction left unmatched. The CDR3 totals 17 residues. Germline assignment: CDR1 ENHRY and CDR2 SYGVKD. The CDR3 protein is CAISESLWDRGRAEQYF. The CDR3 DNA is TGTGCCATCAGTGAGTCGTTGTGGGACAGGGGGCGAGCCGAGCAGTACTTC.

This rearrangement joins TRBV4-1 to TRBJ2-1, with 12 positions matching TRBD2. This CDR3 contains 17 residues. Per germline, CDR1 MGHRA and CDR2 YSYEKL. J gave up 4 bases and V 0 bases, and 4 bases lay outside the gene matches. In nucleotides, the CDR3 is TGCGCCAGCAGCCAAGATCAGACTAGCGGGAGATACAATGAGCAGTTCTTC. Amino acid sequence: CASSQDQTSGRYNEQFF.

The CDR3 reads CASSKGLAGLHSYEQYF. The CDR3 DNA is TGTGCCAGCAGTAAAGGACTAGCGGGCCTTCACTCCTACGAGCAGTACTTC. The rearrangement joins TRBV2 to TRBJ2-7, with TRBD2 matching over 11 bases. The CDR3 covers 17 residues. Trimming removed 5 bases from V and 0 bases from J; junction bases left unmatched: 9. The V gene's germline CDR1 is SNHLY and CDR2 FYNNEI.

This chain connects TRBV28 to TRBJ1-5; perhaps TRBD1 as D (5 bases). The CDR3 spans 13 residues. CDR1 and CDR2 (germline): MDHEN, SYDVKM. V dropped 4 bases and J dropped 6 bases, with 10 bases sitting between them. The CDR3 DNA reads as TGTGCCAGCAGTTGGGGCAAATTTCAGCCCCAGCATTTT. This encodes CASSWGKFQPQHF.

In its sample, this clone was seen once. V gene TRBV18 combines with J gene TRBJ1-2; 11 nucleotides match TRBD1. After removal of 3 bases from V and 5 bases from J, the junction contained 14 bases not matched to a gene. The CDR3 length is 18 residues. CDR1 is KGHSH and CDR2 is LQKENI in the germline V gene. In DNA form, the CDR3 reads TGTGCCAGCTCACCCGGACAGGGGGCAGCCGCCCCGGATTATGGCTACACCTTC. Translation: CASSPGQGAAAPDYGYTF.

The gene calls are TRBV7-9 and TRBJ2-3; D is perhaps TRBD2 (6 bases). V shed 4 bases and J shed 7 bases, with 15 bases lying between them. The germline V gene encodes CDR1 SEHNR and CDR2 FQNEAQ (reference sequence). This CDR3 has 14 residues. DNA for the CDR3: TGTGCCAGCAGCTCGCCACCCCGGACTAATACGCAGTATTTT. Translating gives CASSSPPRTNTQYF.

The chain couples TRBV3-1 (or the pseudogene TRBV3-2) to TRBJ2-7; 9 nucleotides match TRBD1. The CDR3 has 15 amino acids. V shed 4 bases, J shed 3 bases, and the junction held 7 bases outside the gene matches. Germline V CDR1 and CDR2: LGHDT, YNNKEL (reference sequence). CDR3 DNA sequence: TGTGCCAGCAGCCGGGGCGACAGGGGGGTCTACGAGCAGTACTTC. It is translated as CASSRGDRGVYEQYF.

This chain uses TRBV4-1 with TRBJ2-7; 13 nucleotides align to TRBD2. V gave up 1 base and J gave up 4 bases; unmatched junction bases: 4. Looked up from germline, CDR1 is MGHRA and CDR2 is YSYEKL. CDR3 length equals 16 residues. The CDR3 DNA reads as TGCGCCAGCAGCCAAGGGACTAGCGGGAGTCGATACGAGCAGTACTTC. Protein: CASSQGTSGSRYEQYF.

In this sample, this clone turned up once. This chain links TRBV28 with TRBJ2-3, with 7 bases aligning to TRBD2. V lost 1 base and J lost 5; bases outside the gene matches: 12. The CDR3 loop spans 17 amino acids. Germline values: CDR1 MDHEN, CDR2 SYDVKM. The CDR3 here is CASSLSSGGSVGDTQYF. CDR3 bases: TGTGCCAGCAGTTTATCGAGCGGCGGGAGTGTAGGAGATACGCAGTATTTT.

The chain couples TRBV4-1 to TRBJ1-6; possible D gene TRBD1, 6 bases. The CDR3 covers 16 residues. Germline loops: CDR1 MGHRA, CDR2 YSYEKL. Deletions cut 0 bases from V and 9 bases from J, with 15 bases between. This CDR3 reads CASSQEGAGEGSPLHF. CDR3 nucleotide sequence: TGCGCCAGCAGCCAAGAAGGGGCAGGGGAGGGTTCACCCCTCCACTTT.

The chain couples TRBV7-9 to TRBJ2-2, with TRBD1 identical over 9 bases. Germline assignment: CDR1 SEHNR and CDR2 FQNEAQ (reference sequence). The V and J ends lost 7 bases and 4 bases, in that order; junction bases with no gene match: 4. The CDR3 sequence is 14 residues long. CDR3 loop: CASTGTGRTGELFF. The CDR3 DNA follows: TGTGCCAGCACCGGGACAGGGCGCACCGGGGAGCTGTTTTTT.